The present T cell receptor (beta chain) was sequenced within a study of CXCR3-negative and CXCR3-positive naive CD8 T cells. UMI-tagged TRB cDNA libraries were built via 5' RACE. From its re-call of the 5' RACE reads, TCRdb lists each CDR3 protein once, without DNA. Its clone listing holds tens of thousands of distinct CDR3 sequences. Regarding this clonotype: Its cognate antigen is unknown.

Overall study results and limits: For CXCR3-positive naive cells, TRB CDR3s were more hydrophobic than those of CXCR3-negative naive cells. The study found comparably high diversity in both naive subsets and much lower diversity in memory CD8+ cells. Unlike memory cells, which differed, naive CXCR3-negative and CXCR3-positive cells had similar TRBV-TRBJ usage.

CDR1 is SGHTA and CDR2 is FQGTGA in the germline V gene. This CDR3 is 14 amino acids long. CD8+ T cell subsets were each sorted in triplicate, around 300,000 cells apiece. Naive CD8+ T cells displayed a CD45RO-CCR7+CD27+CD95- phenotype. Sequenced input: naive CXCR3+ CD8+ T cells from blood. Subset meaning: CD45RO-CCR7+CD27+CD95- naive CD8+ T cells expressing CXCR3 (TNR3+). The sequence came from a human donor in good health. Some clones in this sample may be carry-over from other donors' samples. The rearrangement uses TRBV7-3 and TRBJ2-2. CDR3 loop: CASSLLDNTGELFF.